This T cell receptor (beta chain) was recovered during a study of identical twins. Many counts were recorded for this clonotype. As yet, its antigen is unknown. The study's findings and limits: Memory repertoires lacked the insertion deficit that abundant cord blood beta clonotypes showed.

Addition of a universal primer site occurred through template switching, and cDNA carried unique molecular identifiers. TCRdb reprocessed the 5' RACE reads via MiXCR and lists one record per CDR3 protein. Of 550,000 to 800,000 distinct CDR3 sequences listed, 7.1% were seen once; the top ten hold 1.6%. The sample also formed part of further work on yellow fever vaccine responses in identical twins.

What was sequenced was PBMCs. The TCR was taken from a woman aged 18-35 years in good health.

The chain's CDR3 is CSARDPEDSYEQYV. DNA of the CDR3: TGCAGTGCTAGAGATCCTGAGGATTCCTACGAGCAGTACGTC. This chain uses TRBV20-1 with TRBJ2-7; D remains unclear. The V gene's germline CDR1 is DFQATT and CDR2 SNEGSKA (reference sequence). V lost 0 bases to trimming and J lost 1 base, with 10 bases between them. The CDR3 covers 14 residues.